These T cell receptor beta chains were read from a single sample in a study of shared clonotypes between healthy human individuals. Sequencing was performed with immunoSEQ multiplex PCR; in TCRdb, only in-frame clones are kept and a portion is missing. The data contain about 690,000 clones, 90% of them singletons. Sequenced sample: memory CD8+ T cells from PBMCs. These receptors were taken from a man between 18 and 35 years old in good health. Some clones in this sample may be carry-over from other donors' samples. Both conserved end residues are part of each CDR3. Each record gives: J gene, clone size, D gene, V gene, CDR3 DNA, CDR3 protein. A D gene is named only where the DNA matches it firmly. A row's size may be missing; if present it is once, few, many or a size class.

J gene: TRBJ2-7; clone size: -; D gene: TRBD2; V gene: TRBV2; CDR3 DNA: TGTGCACAAAGTTCGAGGACTAGGCCCTACGAGCAGTACTTC; CDR3 protein: CAQSSRTRPYEQYF
J gene: TRBJ1-1; clone size: -; D gene: -; V gene: TRBV19; CDR3 DNA: TGTGCCAGTAGTATAATGATAGGGAACACTGAAGCTTTCTTT; CDR3 protein: CASSIMIGNTEAFF
J gene: TRBJ1-5; clone size: -; D gene: -; V gene: TRBV28; CDR3 DNA: TGTGCCAGCAGGGCTTGGGCTTCGTACAATCAGCCCCAGCATTTT; CDR3 protein: CASRAWASYNQPQHF
J gene: TRBJ2-7; clone size: -; D gene: TRBD2; V gene: TRBV9; CDR3 DNA: TGTGCCAGCAGCCCCACCGGGAGGGGCTCCTACGAGCAGTACTTC; CDR3 protein: CASSPTGRGSYEQYF
J gene: TRBJ1-1; clone size: few; D gene: -; V gene: TRBV7-9; CDR3 DNA: TGTGCCAGCAGCTTAGTGCTCCAGGGTCCCACTGAAGCTTTCTTT; CDR3 protein: CASSLVLQGPTEAFF
J gene: TRBJ1-1; clone size: -; D gene: -; V gene: TRBV6-5; CDR3 DNA: TGTGCCAGCAGCTTGATGGCAGGCTATGAAGCTTTCTTT; CDR3 protein: CASSLMAGYEAFF
J gene: TRBJ2-2; clone size: -; D gene: TRBD2; V gene: TRBV28; CDR3 DNA: TGTGCCAGCATACTAGCGGGAGCGGACACCGGGGAGCTGTTTTTT; CDR3 protein: CASILAGADTGELFF
J gene: TRBJ2-7; clone size: -; D gene: TRBD1; V gene: TRBV9; CDR3 DNA: TGTGCCAGCAGCGAGAGGACAGGGAGGTACGAGCAGTACTTC; CDR3 protein: CASSERTGRYEQYF
J gene: TRBJ1-4; clone size: -; D gene: -; V gene: TRBV5-1; CDR3 DNA: TGCGCCAGCAGCGGCGGAGGGGAGGATGAAAAACTGTTTTTT; CDR3 protein: CASSGGGEDEKLFF
J gene: TRBJ2-6; clone size: once; D gene: TRBD1; V gene: TRBV9; CDR3 DNA: TGTGCCAGCAGCGTAGGTGGGGCGCCAGGGGGCGGAACAAGCTCTGGGGCCAACGTCCTGACTTTC; CDR3 protein: CASSVGGAPGGGTSSGANVLTF
J gene: TRBJ2-1; clone size: -; D gene: -; V gene: TRBV28; CDR3 DNA: TGTGCCAGCACACCGACTATCTTCAATGAGCAGTTCTTC; CDR3 protein: CASTPTIFNEQFF
J gene: TRBJ1-3; clone size: -; D gene: TRBD1; V gene: TRBV5-1; CDR3 DNA: TGCGCCAGCAGCTTGGCGGACAGGGCCGAAGGTGGAAACACCATATATTTT; CDR3 protein: CASSLADRAEGGNTIYF
J gene: TRBJ1-2; clone size: -; D gene: -; V gene: TRBV25-1; CDR3 DNA: TGTGCCACCCATCAAGGCTATGGCTACACCTTC; CDR3 protein: CATHQGYGYTF
J gene: TRBJ1-2; clone size: -; D gene: TRBD1; V gene: TRBV10-3; CDR3 DNA: TGTGCCATCAGGGGGGACAGCGAATATGGCTACACCTTC; CDR3 protein: CAIRGDSEYGYTF
J gene: TRBJ2-2; clone size: -; D gene: TRBD2; V gene: TRBV9; CDR3 DNA: TGTGCCAGCAGCCCCCGGACTAGCGGGAGGGCCGGGGAGCTGTTTTTT; CDR3 protein: CASSPRTSGRAGELFF
J gene: TRBJ2-7; clone size: once; D gene: -; V gene: TRBV7-9; CDR3 DNA: TGTGCCAGCAGCTCAACCGGGAGTCCTCCCTACGAGCAGTACTTC; CDR3 protein: CASSSTGSPPYEQYF
J gene: TRBJ1-4; clone size: -; D gene: TRBD1; V gene: TRBV11-2; CDR3 DNA: TGTGCCAGCAGCGCAGGGACAGGGGTGGATAATGAAAAACTGTTTTTT; CDR3 protein: CASSAGTGVDNEKLFF
J gene: TRBJ1-1; clone size: many; D gene: -; V gene: TRBV6-4; CDR3 DNA: TGTGCCAGCAGTGACTCGATTACAGGGAGCCTGAACACTGAAGCTTTCTTT; CDR3 protein: CASSDSITGSLNTEAFF
J gene: TRBJ2-1; clone size: -; D gene: -; V gene: TRBV13; CDR3 DNA: TGTGCCAGCAGCTTAGAGACAGGCATGTATGTCTACAATGAGCAGTTCTTC; CDR3 protein: CASSLETGMYVYNEQFF
J gene: TRBJ1-1; clone size: -; D gene: -; V gene: TRBV4-3; CDR3 DNA: TGCGCCAGCAGCCAAGTTCGAGCGACCGGCACTGAAGCTTTCTTT; CDR3 protein: CASSQVRATGTEAFF
J gene: TRBJ2-1; clone size: -; D gene: TRBD2; V gene: TRBV4-2; CDR3 DNA: TGTGCCAGCAGCGCGCGGGGGGCCAATGAGCAGTTCTTC; CDR3 protein: CASSARGANEQFF
J gene: TRBJ1-5; clone size: -; D gene: -; V gene: TRBV28; CDR3 DNA: TGTGCCAGCAGTCCACACGGGTCTAGCAATCAGCCCCAGCATTTT; CDR3 protein: CASSPHGSSNQPQHF
J gene: TRBJ2-7; clone size: -; D gene: -; V gene: TRBV27; CDR3 DNA: TGTGCCAGCAGTTCAGGACCCTACGAGCAGTACTTC; CDR3 protein: CASSSGPYEQYF
J gene: TRBJ2-7; clone size: -; D gene: -; V gene: TRBV5-1; CDR3 DNA: TGCGCCAGCAGCGGGGGGACAGTCTACGAGCAGTACTTC; CDR3 protein: CASSGGTVYEQYF
J gene: TRBJ1-3; clone size: -; D gene: -; V gene: TRBV15; CDR3 DNA: TGTGCCACCAGCAGAGACCCCCCGGGCCAAGGGAACACCATATATTTT; CDR3 protein: CATSRDPPGQGNTIYF
J gene: TRBJ2-5; clone size: once; D gene: -; V gene: TRBV9; CDR3 DNA: TGTGCCAGCAGCGTAGGAGGGGCCCCCCAGGAGACCCAGTACTTC; CDR3 protein: CASSVGGAPQETQYF
J gene: TRBJ2-3; clone size: -; D gene: TRBD2; V gene: TRBV6-4; CDR3 DNA: TGTGCCAGCAGTGACTCGACTAGCGGGAGGGCAGATACGCAGTATTTT; CDR3 protein: CASSDSTSGRADTQYF
J gene: TRBJ1-4; clone size: -; D gene: -; V gene: TRBV6-1; CDR3 DNA: TGTGCCAGCAGCCGCTCCCGGGGGTTGGGTGAAAAACTGTTTTTT; CDR3 protein: CASSRSRGLGEKLFF
J gene: TRBJ2-7; clone size: -; D gene: -; V gene: TRBV15; CDR3 DNA: TGTGCCACCAGCAGAGATGAAACCTACGAGCAGTACTTC; CDR3 protein: CATSRDETYEQYF
J gene: TRBJ1-2; clone size: -; D gene: -; V gene: TRBV9; CDR3 DNA: TGTGCCAGCAGCGTATTCCCTCCCGGGGGTAACTATGGCTACACCTTC; CDR3 protein: CASSVFPPGGNYGYTF
J gene: TRBJ2-3; clone size: few; D gene: -; V gene: TRBV7-2; CDR3 DNA: TGTGCCAGCAGCTTAAATGGAGGAGACCTCACAGATACGCAGTATTTT; CDR3 protein: CASSLNGGDLTDTQYF
J gene: TRBJ1-1; clone size: few; D gene: TRBD1; V gene: TRBV9; CDR3 DNA: TGTGCCAGCAGGGGACAGGGGGGGACTGAAGCTTTCTTT; CDR3 protein: CASRGQGGTEAFF
J gene: TRBJ1-1; clone size: -; D gene: -; V gene: TRBV2; CDR3 DNA: TGTGCCAGCAGTGAATGGGGAGCAGGCAACACTGAAGCTTTCTTT; CDR3 protein: CASSEWGAGNTEAFF
J gene: TRBJ2-7; clone size: -; D gene: -; V gene: TRBV11-2; CDR3 DNA: TGTGCCAGCAGCTTAGAACAAGACTACGAGCAGTACTTC; CDR3 protein: CASSLEQDYEQYF
J gene: TRBJ2-1; clone size: -; D gene: -; V gene: TRBV7-9; CDR3 DNA: TGTGCCAGCAGCTCTGGACTAAACAATGAGCAGTTCTTC; CDR3 protein: CASSSGLNNEQFF
J gene: TRBJ1-1; clone size: -; D gene: -; V gene: TRBV2; CDR3 DNA: TGTGCCAGCAGTGCCAGGGACATCAACACTGAAGCTTTCTTT; CDR3 protein: CASSARDINTEAFF
J gene: TRBJ2-1; clone size: -; D gene: TRBD1; V gene: TRBV4-3; CDR3 DNA: TGCGCCAGCAGCCAAGATCCCGGACAGGTTAGCGATGAGCAGTTCTTC; CDR3 protein: CASSQDPGQVSDEQFF
J gene: TRBJ2-7; clone size: -; D gene: -; V gene: TRBV4-3; CDR3 DNA: TGCGCCAGCAGCCAAGAGGCCCACTTCTCCTACGAGCAGTACTTC; CDR3 protein: CASSQEAHFSYEQYF
J gene: TRBJ2-2; clone size: -; D gene: -; V gene: TRBV19; CDR3 DNA: TGTGCCAGTAGACCCCCACTATTGCGGGTGAACACCGGGGAGCTGTTTTTT; CDR3 protein: CASRPPLLRVNTGELFF
J gene: TRBJ2-7; clone size: -; D gene: TRBD1; V gene: TRBV11-1; CDR3 DNA: TGTGCCAGCAGCCCAGGGACAGCCTACGAGCAGTACTTC; CDR3 protein: CASSPGTAYEQYF
J gene: TRBJ2-1; clone size: -; D gene: TRBD1; V gene: TRBV11-2; CDR3 DNA: TGTGCCAGCAGCCGCCCTGGCAGGGGGTCCTACAATGAGCAGTTCTTC; CDR3 protein: CASSRPGRGSYNEQFF
J gene: TRBJ2-2; clone size: -; D gene: TRBD2; V gene: TRBV30; CDR3 DNA: TGTGCCTGGAGCGAGCGGGAGCCCGGGGAGCTGTTTTTT; CDR3 protein: CAWSEREPGELFF
J gene: TRBJ1-1; clone size: -; D gene: -; V gene: TRBV6-5; CDR3 DNA: TGTGCCAGCAGCGACAGGTCCCAGAACACTGAAGCTTTCTTT; CDR3 protein: CASSDRSQNTEAFF
J gene: TRBJ2-7; clone size: -; D gene: TRBD2; V gene: TRBV2; CDR3 DNA: TGTGCCAGCAGTGAAGGGGGAGGGGCGATTGCCTACGAGCAGTACTTC; CDR3 protein: CASSEGGGAIAYEQYF
J gene: TRBJ2-1; clone size: -; D gene: -; V gene: TRBV7-9; CDR3 DNA: TGTGCCAGCAGCTCCGGGACCGACAATGAGCAGTTCTTC; CDR3 protein: CASSSGTDNEQFF
J gene: TRBJ1-1; clone size: -; D gene: -; V gene: TRBV19; CDR3 DNA: TGTGCCAGCCTAGGGGGTCTACAGACTGAAGCTTTCTTT; CDR3 protein: CASLGGLQTEAFF
J gene: TRBJ2-7; clone size: few; D gene: TRBD1; V gene: TRBV27; CDR3 DNA: TGTGCCAGCAGTGACAGGGGGCCGTACGAGCAGTACTTC; CDR3 protein: CASSDRGPYEQYF
J gene: TRBJ2-2; clone size: -; D gene: TRBD1; V gene: TRBV27; CDR3 DNA: TGTGCCAGCGGTGAAACAGGGGTAAAGGCCGGGGAGCTGTTTTTT; CDR3 protein: CASGETGVKAGELFF
J gene: TRBJ1-1; clone size: -; D gene: TRBD1; V gene: TRBV2; CDR3 DNA: TGTGCCAGCAGTGATCCCCGGACAGGGACGAACACTGAAGCTTTCTTT; CDR3 protein: CASSDPRTGTNTEAFF
J gene: TRBJ2-3; clone size: -; D gene: TRBD2; V gene: TRBV5-1; CDR3 DNA: TGCGCCAGCAGCCCCCATGGACTAGCGGGAGGGCCTACAGATACGCAGTATTTT; CDR3 protein: CASSPHGLAGGPTDTQYF
J gene: TRBJ1-5; clone size: -; D gene: -; V gene: TRBV28; CDR3 DNA: TGTGCCAGCAGTTTGGGATTTCGGGGGAATCAGCCCCAGCATTTT; CDR3 protein: CASSLGFRGNQPQHF
J gene: TRBJ2-5; clone size: -; D gene: -; V gene: TRBV6-1; CDR3 DNA: TGTGCCAGCAGTGAAATTTCAGGGGAGTACGGAGAGACCCAGTACTTC; CDR3 protein: CASSEISGEYGETQYF
J gene: TRBJ1-4; clone size: -; D gene: -; V gene: TRBV28; CDR3 DNA: TGTGCCAGCAGTCTCGACAGGACTAATGAAAAACTGTTTTTT; CDR3 protein: CASSLDRTNEKLFF
J gene: TRBJ2-7; clone size: once; D gene: TRBD2; V gene: TRBV7-9; CDR3 DNA: TGTGCCAGCAGCCCGAGACGGGAGGACGAGCAGTACTTC; CDR3 protein: CASSPRREDEQYF